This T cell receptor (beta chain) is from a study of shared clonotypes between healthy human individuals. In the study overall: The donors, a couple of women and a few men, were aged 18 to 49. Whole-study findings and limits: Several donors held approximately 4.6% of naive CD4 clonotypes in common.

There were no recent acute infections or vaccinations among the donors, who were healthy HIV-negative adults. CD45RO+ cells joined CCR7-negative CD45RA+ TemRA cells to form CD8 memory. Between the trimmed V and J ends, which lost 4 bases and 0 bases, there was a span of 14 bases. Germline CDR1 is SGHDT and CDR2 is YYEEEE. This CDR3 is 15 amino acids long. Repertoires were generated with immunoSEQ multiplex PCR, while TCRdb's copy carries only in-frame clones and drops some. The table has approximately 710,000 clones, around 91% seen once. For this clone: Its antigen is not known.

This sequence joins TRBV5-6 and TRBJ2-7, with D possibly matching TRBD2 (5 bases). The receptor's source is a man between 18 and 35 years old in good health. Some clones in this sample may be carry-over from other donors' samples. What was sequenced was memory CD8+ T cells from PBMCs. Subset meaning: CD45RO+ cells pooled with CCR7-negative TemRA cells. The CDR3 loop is CASSEGLHISYEQYF. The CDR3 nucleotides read TGTGCCAGCAGCGAAGGACTTCACATCTCCTACGAGCAGTACTTC.